A selection of T cell receptor beta chains follows, all from one sample in a study of blood T cell repertoires in COVID-19. Assay used: immunoSEQ multiplex PCR; TCRdb lists only in-frame clones, some missing. This table has tens of thousands of clones, more than 75% appearing once. Sequenced material: peripheral blood. The receptors come from a man aged 50-60 years with active or convalescent COVID-19. CDR3s include the opening cysteine and the closing phenylalanine or tryptophan. A D gene is named only where the DNA matches it firmly. Only part of the rows carry a size: once, few, many, or a class if the clone is expanded.

j_call v_call clone_size d_call cdr3_nt cdr3_aa
TRBJ2-7 TRBV6-1 . . TGTGCCAGCAGTGATCGACAGACCTACGAGCAGTACTTC CASSDRQTYEQYF
TRBJ1-2 TRBV20-1 few TRBD1 TGCAGTGCTAGTTTTCAGGGGACAGGTATCTATGGCTACACCTTC CSASFQGTGIYGYTF
TRBJ1-6 TRBV5-4 few . TGTGCCAGCAGCTTGGGGAGGCAGGATCATTCACCCCTCCACTTT CASSLGRQDHSPLHF
TRBJ2-7 TRBV7-8 . TRBD2 TGTGCCAGCACCGCTAGCGGGGGGACATCCTACGAGCAGTACTTC CASTASGGTSYEQYF
TRBJ1-2 TRBV10-3 . . TGTGCCATCAGTGAGGAGATGCGTGGCTACACCTTC CAISEEMRGYTF
TRBJ1-6 TRBV6-5 . . TGTGCCAGCGGCGACAGGCATTATAATTCACCCCTCCACTTT CASGDRHYNSPLHF
TRBJ1-5 TRBV5-6 . . TGTGCCAGCAGCGAAGCCGGGGGCAATCAGCCCCAGCATTTT CASSEAGGNQPQHF
TRBJ2-7 TRBV11-2 . . TGTGCCAGCAGCCGTATTACAGGCGAGCAGTACTTC CASSRITGEQYF
TRBJ1-6 TRBV2 . . TGTGCCAGCAGTGAAGCGGGGGGGTACGGTAATTCACCCCTCCACTTT CASSEAGGYGNSPLHF
TRBJ1-3 TRBV4-1 . TRBD1 TGCGCCAGCAGCCAAGACAGCGGGACAGGGGTCGGAAACACCATATATTTT CASSQDSGTGVGNTIYF
TRBJ1-2 TRBV5-6 . . TGTGCCAGCAGCTCCCATTCAAAAGGGGTACGCGGCTATGGCTACACCTTC CASSSHSKGVRGYGYTF
TRBJ1-6 TRBV4-2 . TRBD1 TGTGCCAGCAGCCAAGAGACAGGGGATCTAAATTCACCCCTCCACTTT CASSQETGDLNSPLHF
TRBJ1-1 TRBV7-9 . TRBD1 TGTGCCAGCAGCTTCTACAGGGGGAACACTGAAGCTTTCTTT CASSFYRGNTEAFF
TRBJ1-5 TRBV15 . . TGTGCCACCAGTGAGGGTTCAGTGGCGGGTCAGCCCCAGCATTTT CATSEGSVAGQPQHF
TRBJ2-7 TRBV25-1 . . TGTGCCAGCGGAAAACAGGGAAAGGAGTACGAGCAGTACTTC CASGKQGKEYEQYF
TRBJ2-7 TRBV6-5 . . TGTGCCAGCAGTTATGCCAGAACCTACGAGCAGTACTTC CASSYARTYEQYF
TRBJ2-4 TRBV5-4 few TRBD1 TGTGCCAGCAGCTCTTCGGGACAGGGTCGCATTCAGTACTTC CASSSSGQGRIQYF
TRBJ1-5 TRBV5-5 . TRBD1 TGTGCCAGCAGCTTCCTCTCGACAGGGGGCCACAATCAGCCCCAGCATTTT CASSFLSTGGHNQPQHF
TRBJ2-7 TRBV9 . . TGTGCCAGCAGCGTCCCCTTTCGTGCCGTGAGCTCCTACGAGCAGTACTTC CASSVPFRAVSSYEQYF
TRBJ2-3 TRBV19 . . TGTGCCAGTTCGACGGAGGATACGCAGTATTTT CASSTEDTQYF
TRBJ2-2 TRBV30 . . TGTGCCTGGATCAGGCAGACCAACACCGGGGAGCTGTTTTTT CAWIRQTNTGELFF
TRBJ1-1 TRBV19 . . TGTCCCACCCACGGGGGGGTGGGGGGGGCAGCTTTCTTT CPTHGGVGGAAFF
TRBJ2-7 TRBV19 few . TGTGCCAGTAGTATATCCGGGAGCGGCTACGAGCAGTACTTC CASSISGSGYEQYF
TRBJ2-2 TRBV2 once TRBD1 TGTGCCAGCACAGGGGGCGCGGGGTCGAGCACCGGGGAGCTGTTTTTT CASTGGAGSSTGELFF
TRBJ1-2 TRBV6-5 . TRBD1 TGTGCCAGCAGGGTGACAGGGAACTATGGCTACACCTTC CASRVTGNYGYTF
TRBJ2-1 TRBV18 . TRBD1 TGTGCCAGCTCACCCAGGACAGGGGGTTACAATGAGCAGTTCTTC CASSPRTGGYNEQFF
TRBJ1-5 TRBV2 . . TGTGCCAGCAGTCGTGAGCGGAGGGAGCCCCAGCATTTT CASSRERREPQHF
TRBJ2-7 TRBV7-2 . . TGTGCCAGCAGCTTATCACAGGGTGGATACTACGAGCAGTACTTC CASSLSQGGYYEQYF
TRBJ2-5 TRBV30 medium-sized TRBD2 TGTGCCTGGAGCCCAAGCGGGGCCGGGACCCAGTACTTC CAWSPSGAGTQYF
TRBJ1-1 TRBV14 . TRBD1 TGTGCCACCGCCCCCGGGACAGATGAAGCTTTCTTT CATAPGTDEAFF
TRBJ1-4 TRBV27 . . TGTGCCAGCAGACAAGAACCAGGGGCGCGGCAGGGAAAACTGTTTTTT CASRQEPGARQGKLFF
TRBJ1-2 TRBV5-4 . . TGTGCCAGCAGCCCACCCGGGGGGGAATCGATCTATGGCTACACCTTC CASSPPGGESIYGYTF
TRBJ1-5 TRBV2 . . TGTGCCAGCGGACGGGACAATCAGCCCCAGCATTTT CASGRDNQPQHF
TRBJ2-5 TRBV11-2 . . TGTGCCAGCAGCCCCTGGGTTGGAAGCCAGGGCGGGACCCAGTACTTC CASSPWVGSQGGTQYF
TRBJ1-1 TRBV15 . . TGTGCCACCAGCAGAGATCATTGGGGGGTTGAAGCTTTCTTT CATSRDHWGVEAFF
TRBJ2-1 TRBV2 . . TGTGCCAGCAGTGCTTGGGTTAGCGCAAGAAACAATGAGCAGTTCTTC CASSAWVSARNNEQFF
TRBJ1-1 TRBV10-1 . . TGCGCCAGCAGTGGTTCGACAGGGAACACTGAAGCTTTCTTT CASSGSTGNTEAFF
TRBJ1-6 TRBV7-2 . TRBD1 TGTGCCAGCAGCTTAGATCCGGGACAGGGGGGTTCACCCCTCCACTTT CASSLDPGQGGSPLHF
TRBJ2-1 TRBV9 few TRBD1 TGTGCCAGCAGCGAGAGAGGGGACAGGGGGAATGAGCAGTTCTTC CASSERGDRGNEQFF
TRBJ2-3 TRBV7-2 . TRBD2 TGTGCCAGCAGCTTACTCGGACTAGCGGGAGATACGCAGTATTTT CASSLLGLAGDTQYF
TRBJ1-2 TRBV12-3/TRBV12-4 once TRBD1 TGTGCCAGCAGACAGGGGCCCTATGGCTACACCTTC CASRQGPYGYTF
TRBJ2-5 TRBV7-9 few . TGTGCCAGCAGCTTAGAGAGCGAGACCCAGTACTTC CASSLESETQYF
TRBJ1-2 TRBV7-2 few TRBD1 TGTGCCAGCAGCCGGGGGACAGGGGAGGGGATTGGCTACACCTTC CASSRGTGEGIGYTF
TRBJ2-7 TRBV12-3/TRBV12-4 . TRBD1 TGTGCCAGCAGGGGACAGGGGCGCTACGAGCAGTACTTC CASRGQGRYEQYF
TRBJ2-3 TRBV3-1/TRBV3-2 . TRBD2 TGTGCCAGCAGCCAAGGGGTAGCGGGAGGGAATACGCAGTATTTT CASSQGVAGGNTQYF
TRBJ2-7 TRBV5-6 . . TGTGCCAGCAGCAGATACAGGGAATCCTACGAGCAGTACTTC CASSRYRESYEQYF
TRBJ1-2 TRBV5-5 . TRBD1 TGTGCCAGCAGCCCGGGACAGTCTAACTATGGCTACACCTTC CASSPGQSNYGYTF
TRBJ2-7 TRBV6-5 . TRBD1 TGTGCCAGCAGGGATACAGGGGCGGGCGAGCAGTACTTC CASRDTGAGEQYF
TRBJ2-1 TRBV12-3/TRBV12-4 . . TGTGCCAGCACTCTAAATAACAATGAGCAGTTCTTC CASTLNNNEQFF
TRBJ2-7 TRBV5-1 . TRBD1 TGCGCCAGCAGTTTTGGGGCCCGACAGGGAAGTTACGAGCAGTACTTC CASSFGARQGSYEQYF
TRBJ1-2 TRBV5-1 . . TGCGCCAGCAGCCCATTGACCCGGGGGGATGACTATGGCTACACCTTC CASSPLTRGDDYGYTF
TRBJ2-1 TRBV6-5 . . TGTGCCAGCAAAGCGATCTTTTTTGATGAGCAGTTCTTC CASKAIFFDEQFF
TRBJ2-3 TRBV11-3 . TRBD2 TGTGCCAGCAGCCCGGGACTAGCGGTCACAGATACGCAGTATTTT CASSPGLAVTDTQYF
TRBJ2-2 TRBV2 . . TGTGCCAGCAGTGACGGAGGGATCGGGGAGCTGTTTTTT CASSDGGIGELFF
TRBJ1-6 TRBV7-3 few . TGTGCCAGCAGCTTGACAGGAGATGGCCTAAATTCACCCCTCCACTTT CASSLTGDGLNSPLHF
TRBJ2-4 TRBV18 . TRBD2 TGTGCCAGCTCAACGACTAGCGGGAGCGGCGACATTCAGTACTTC CASSTTSGSGDIQYF
TRBJ1-1 TRBV15 . . TGTGCCACCAGCAGACCTTCCGGGACAACGAACACTGAAGCTTTCTTT CATSRPSGTTNTEAFF